This T cell receptor beta chain is drawn from a study of cytomegalovirus exposure and HLA in healthy donors. Study-wide results and caveats: There were several of the most significant clusters that appeared linked to common viral pathogens in a later analysis. One cluster of highly shared sequence variants probably arose as a sequencing artifact. As a later analysis revealed, most CMV-associated TCR beta chains appeared HLA-restricted. Some V segments, TRBV6-2 and TRBV6-3 among them, were indistinguishable and were therefore excluded.

Turning to this clone: Its antigen is as yet unknown.

The junction had 7 bases not matched to a gene; V was cut back by 7 bases and J by 3 bases. Germline lookup yields CDR1 SGHRS and CDR2 YFSETQ. The CDR3 runs 15 residues. Researchers ran the PCR with 60 Vbeta and 13 Jbeta primers. Assay: immunoSEQ multiplex PCR; the TCRdb copy retains only in-frame clones and omits some. Of roughly 200,000 clones detected, around 81% appear once; the ten largest clones hold approximately 2%. The sample was PBMCs. The chain has TRBV5-1 and TRBJ2-5; 12 bases line up with TRBD2. The sequence was collected from a young man in good health and CMV-seronegative. This chain's CDR3 is CASAPGLAGEETQYF. The CDR3 DNA is TGCGCCAGCGCACCGGGACTAGCGGGCGAAGAGACCCAGTACTTC.